The rows below give T cell receptor beta chains drawn from one sample of a study of shared clonotypes between healthy human individuals. Measured with immunoSEQ multiplex PCR; TCRdb has only the in-frame clones, and not every one. The table has about 110,000 clones, around 65% seen once. Sequencing was performed on memory CD8+ T cells sorted from blood. The receptors come from a woman in her 30s in good health. Each CDR3 is given without its conserved first and last residue. Fields, in order: V gene, CDR3 protein.

v_call: TRBV2
cdr3_aa: ASSEGQGANQPQH

v_call: TRBV28
cdr3_aa: ASSLHSSYEQY

v_call: TRBV5-6
cdr3_aa: ASSTGTGGPNEKLF

v_call: TRBV4-2
cdr3_aa: ASSWGEGGHINTEAF

v_call: TRBV28
cdr3_aa: ASRLAPDYTYEQY

v_call: TRBV1
cdr3_aa: TSSLRGEQY

v_call: TRBV25-1
cdr3_aa: ASSTTGISYEQY

v_call: TRBV6-4
cdr3_aa: ASSSGLSESDTQY

v_call: TRBV18
cdr3_aa: ASSPASIPGNTIY

v_call: TRBV4-1
cdr3_aa: ASSSHSETNYNEQF

v_call: TRBV5-4
cdr3_aa: ASSSELGLAGDTDTQY

v_call: TRBV19
cdr3_aa: ASSASSGSYEQY

v_call: TRBV7-9
cdr3_aa: ASSLEGFPTYEQY

v_call: TRBV4-1
cdr3_aa: ASQPSSWRGRENEQF

v_call: TRBV15
cdr3_aa: ATSRDLGGASTGELF

v_call: TRBV2
cdr3_aa: ASSQGTVTYEQY

v_call: TRBV25-1
cdr3_aa: ASRGSSYEQY

v_call: TRBV7-8
cdr3_aa: ASSLVTAGGAEQY

v_call: TRBV10-3
cdr3_aa: AIRDPSGSGFGEQF

v_call: TRBV4-2
cdr3_aa: ASSQVGGGRALEQY

v_call: TRBV15
cdr3_aa: ATSSGRILIGGTNEKLF

v_call: TRBV19
cdr3_aa: ASSMTGWQPQH